The 2 T cell receptor beta chains below all came from one sample that was sequenced in a study of shared clonotypes between healthy human individuals. The data were produced by immunoSEQ multiplex PCR, yet TCRdb's version contains in-frame clones alone and is incomplete. In the table there are some 2,500,000 clones, 93% of which are singletons. Sample: naive CD4+ T cells from PBMCs. Indicated subset: CD45RA+ positively selected. These TCRs come from a young man in good health. Some clones in this sample may be carry-over from other donors' samples.

In the case of this clone: This CDR3 is also generated by other DNA sequences in the sample. The CDR3 spells CASSTGTSGNNEQFF. The CDR3 bases are TGTGCCAGCAGTACCGGGACTAGCGGCAACAATGAGCAGTTCTTC. This rearrangement joins TRBV6-5 to TRBJ2-1, with 11 nucleotides matching TRBD2. Germline values: CDR1 MNHEY, CDR2 SVGAGI. J was trimmed by 5 bases and V by 5 bases; bases with no gene match: 5. The CDR3 loop spans 15 amino acids.

The gene calls are TRBV4-2 and TRBJ2-1; D is ambiguous. CDR1 and CDR2 from the germline V gene are LGHNA and YNFKEQ. Deletions cut 0 bases from V and 0 bases from J, with 6 bases between. CDR3 length equals 15 residues. CDR3 protein: CASSQDASSYNEQFF. The DNA of the CDR3 is TGTGCCAGCAGCCAAGACGCGAGCTCCTACAATGAGCAGTTCTTC.